Listed here are 12 T cell receptor beta chains from one sample, sequenced in a study of CD8 T cells in Susac syndrome. RNA totalling about 0.45 to 1 ug underwent reverse transcription with random hexamers. TCRdb itself ran the immunoSEQ multiplex PCR reads through MiXCR, one entry per CDR3 protein. This table has some 300,000 distinct CDR3 sequences, 75% to 90% appearing once. The sample comprised CD8+ T cells from PBMCs. These receptors were collected from a human donor with multiple sclerosis.

The CDR3 DNA reads TGCAGTGCTAGTTCCAGCGGGTTCAATGAGCAGTTCTTC. Translated: CSASSSGFNEQFF. The chain is built from TRBV20-1 and TRBJ2-1; a weak D match, TRBD2 (6 bases). Germline CDR1 and CDR2: DFQATT and SNEGSKA (reference sequence). The CDR3 sequence is 13 residues long. V was shortened by 3 bases and J by 6 bases, with 12 bases between the two germline ends.

The chain uses TRBV7-9 and TRBJ2-3; no clear D. Between the trimmed V and J ends, which lost 1 base and 4 bases, there was a span of 9 bases. CDR3 size: 14 residues. The germline gives CDR1 SEHNR, CDR2 FQNEAQ (reference sequence). CDR3 coding DNA: TGTGCCAGCAGCTTAGGGTCCCAGGCAGATACGCAGTATTTT. Encoded protein: CASSLGSQADTQYF.

The chain joins TRBV4-3 to TRBJ1-2; TRBD1 aligns across 8 bases. CDR1 is LGHNA, CDR2 YSLEER, per germline. V gave up 0 bases and J gave up 5 bases; unmatched junction bases: 8. The CDR3 has 16 residues. CDR3 DNA sequence: TGCGCCAGCAGCCAAGATCAAGCAGGGGGCAGATATGGCTACACCTTC. Protein sequence: CASSQDQAGGRYGYTF.

CDR3 region: CASSLFRDYVTGELFF. CDR3 coding DNA: TGCGCCAGCAGCTTATTTCGGGACTACGTAACCGGGGAGCTGTTTTTT. The chain carries TRBV5-1 and TRBJ2-2, with TRBD2 matching 7 bases. The trim removed 2 bases at V and 5 bases at J, leaving 9 bases unmatched. Looked up from germline, CDR1 is SGHRS and CDR2 is YFSETQ. The CDR3 spans 16 residues. The complete variable domain, with remaining parts taken from reference TRBV5-1 and TRBJ2-2, reads KAGVTQTPRYLIKTRGQQVTLSCSPISGHRSVSWYQQTPGQGLQFLFEYFSETQRNKGNFPGRFSGRQFSNSRSEMNVSTLELGDSALYLCASSLFRDYVTGELFFGEGSRLTVL.

The chain has TRBV14 and TRBJ2-5; TRBD2 matches at 10 bases. There are 16 residues in the CDR3. CDR1 and CDR2 (germline): SGHDN, FVKESK. The V gene end was trimmed by 0 bases and the J gene end by 5 bases; junction bases not matched to a gene: 6. The CDR3 nucleotides read TGTGCCAGCAGCCAAGATTGGAGCGGGGGGGCGGAGACCCAGTACTTC. This encodes CASSQDWSGGAETQYF. The full variable domain, rest sourced from reference TRBV14 and TRBJ2-5, is EAGVTQFPSHSVIEKGQTVTLRCDPISGHDNLYWYRRVMGKEIKFLLHFVKESKQDESGMPNNRFLAERTGGTYSTLKVQPAELEDSGVYFCASSQDWSGGAETQYFGPGTRLLVL.

The chain joins TRBV3-1 to TRBJ2-7; D is unresolved. Germline CDR1 is LGHDT and CDR2 is YNNKEL (reference sequence). The CDR3 covers 15 residues. V shed 1 base and J shed 0 bases, with 10 bases lying between them. CDR3 bases: TGTGCCAGCAGCCAAGTCCCACAGACCTCCTACGAGCAGTACTTC. Protein: CASSQVPQTSYEQYF.

The rearrangement links TRBV9 to TRBJ2-7; TRBD1 agrees at 12 bases. V lost 5 bases, J lost 5 bases, and 5 bases stayed unmatched. Germline CDR1 SGDLS, CDR2 YYNGEE. The CDR3 covers 14 residues. CDR3 bases: TGTGCCAGCAGTGGGGACAGGGGGCGCGACGAGCAGTACTTC. Its protein is CASSGDRGRDEQYF.

The chain has TRBV7-9 and TRBJ2-7; 9 bases are a match to TRBD1. CDR3 length: 16 residues. From germline, CDR1 is SEHNR and CDR2 FQNEAQ (reference sequence). Trimming removed 5 bases from V and 3 bases from J; junction bases left unmatched: 11. The CDR3 coding sequence is TGTGCCAGCAGCCTTGACTCGGACAGGGGTGGCTACGAGCAGTACTTC. Translating it yields CASSLDSDRGGYEQYF.

The gene calls are TRBV5-6 and TRBJ1-4, with a weak D call TRBD1 (6 bases). Germline lookup yields CDR1 SGHDT and CDR2 YYEEEE. Deletions cut 4 bases from V and 7 bases from J, with 20 bases between. The CDR3 consists of 16 residues. The CDR3, as DNA: TGTGCCAGCAGCCCCTCCGGGACACCTTTACGTGAAAAACTGTTTTTT. Translating it yields CASSPSGTPLREKLFF.

This clonotype showed up just once. V gene TRBV19 combines with J gene TRBJ1-1; 9 bases line up with TRBD1. The V gene's germline CDR1 is LNHDA and CDR2 SQIVND (reference sequence). This CDR3 comprises 15 residues. J was trimmed by 1 base and V by 3 bases; bases with no gene match: 3. The CDR3 loop reads CASSIGDRANTEAFF. Here the CDR3 DNA reads TGTGCCAGTAGTATCGGGGACAGGGCGAACACTGAAGCTTTCTTT.

J is TRBJ1-2 and V is TRBV20-1; D perhaps matches TRBD1 (5 bases). Per the germline V gene, CDR1 is DFQATT and CDR2 is SNEGSKA (reference sequence). The CDR3 runs 14 residues. Deletions cut 5 bases from V and 1 base from J, with 14 bases between. CDR3 region: CSAFGSGLNYGYTF. The CDR3 bases are TGCAGTGCTTTCGGCTCGGGACTTAACTATGGCTACACCTTC.

J is TRBJ2-7 and V is TRBV7-8; TRBD1 matches 9 bases. CDR1 SGHVS and CDR2 FQNEAQ come from the germline V gene. CDR3 length: 16 residues. V lost 1 base and J lost 7; bases outside the gene matches: 11. This chain's CDR3 is CASSLGRFGTGNEQYF. In nucleotides, the CDR3 is TGTGCCAGCAGCTTAGGTCGTTTCGGGACAGGGAATGAGCAGTACTTC.